This T cell receptor (beta chain) was sequenced during a study of cytomegalovirus exposure and HLA in healthy donors. Study-wide points: A subsequent analysis found that TCR clusters from the first cohort also tended to co-occur in the 90 to 150 validation repertoires, with 94% of cluster scores above 0. Cytomegalovirus-associated status was assigned to 150 or so TCR beta chains.

Germline CDR1 is SGHNT and CDR2 is YYREEE (reference sequence). The CDR3 is 15 residues long. V shed 3 bases and J shed 2 bases, with 15 bases lying between them. This table comes from immunoSEQ multiplex PCR, and its TCRdb copy is limited to in-frame clones, with some not included. The table records 150,000 to 200,000 clones, about 90% of them present only once. Comments on this clone: The antigen remains unidentified.

Sequenced: PBMCs. J is TRBJ2-7 and V is TRBV5-4; maybe TRBD2 (5 bases). This TCR came from a woman under 40 in good health and CMV-seronegative. This chain's CDR3 is CASSSSSGATYEQYF. CDR3 nucleotide sequence: TGTGCCAGCAGCTCGTCGAGCGGAGCAACCTACGAGCAGTACTTC.